One and the same sample provided the 5 T cell receptor beta chains below, sequenced in a study of OX40 agonist ivuxolimab in advanced cancers. Profiled with immunoSEQ multiplex PCR; TCRdb holds only in-frame clones, not every one. The sample has about 79,000 clones, roughly 94% seen once. Here the sequenced sample was CD4+ or CD8+ T cells sorted from blood, taken in a trial of the OX40 agonist ivuxolimab. These receptors were obtained from an adult with an advanced solid tumor such as melanoma, head and neck, liver or kidney cancer.

The chain links TRBV5-8 to TRBJ1-3, with a tentative D call TRBD1 (5 bases). This CDR3 contains 15 residues. Between the trimmed V and J ends, which lost 2 bases and 0 bases, there was a span of 9 bases. Germline-derived CDR1 and CDR2 are SGHTS and YDEGEE. CDR3 sequence (DNA): TGTGCCAGCAGCTTATCAGGGCACTCTGGAAACACCATATATTTT. Translating gives CASSLSGHSGNTIYF.

The V gene is TRBV11-2, the J gene TRBJ2-7; 10 nucleotides align to TRBD2. The CDR3 runs 15 residues. Looked up from germline, CDR1 is SGHAT and CDR2 is FQNNGV. V shed 5 bases and J 3 bases; nucleotides not matched to a gene: 7. The CDR3 spells CASSPWGLAYYEQYF. CDR3 bases: TGTGCCAGCAGCCCCTGGGGACTAGCGTACTACGAGCAGTACTTC.

CDR3 sequence: CASSQGPDSEAFF. The CDR3 DNA reads as TGCGCCAGCAGCCAAGGGCCGGACAGTGAAGCTTTCTTT. V is TRBV4-1 and J is TRBJ1-1; possibly TRBD1 for D (6 bases). The CDR3 length is 13 residues. CDR1 and CDR2 (germline): MGHRA, YSYEKL. V gave up 1 base and J gave up 7 bases, with 10 bases separating them.

The rearrangement uses TRBV4-3 and TRBJ2-5; TRBD2 aligns across 7 bases. Germline CDR1 reads LGHNA; CDR2 reads YSLEER. The trim removed 2 bases at V and 5 bases at J, leaving 8 bases unmatched. This CDR3 contains 15 residues. The CDR3 nucleotides are TGCGCCAGCAGCCAAAGTTCCGGGGACTATGAGACCCAGTACTTC. Encoded protein: CASSQSSGDYETQYF.

This clone was seen only once. The chain has TRBV15 and TRBJ2-3; 7 nucleotides align to TRBD1. The CDR3 is made up of 18 amino acids. Trimming at V came to 5 bases and at J to 3 bases, leaving 17 bases not matched to a gene. The V gene's germline CDR1 is LNHNV and CDR2 YYDKDF (reference sequence). The CDR3 loop reads CATSVEGTALQRTDTQYF. The CDR3 DNA reads as TGTGCCACCAGCGTTGAGGGGACAGCCTTACAAAGGACAGATACGCAGTATTTT.